The next 5 T cell receptor beta chains were all read from a single sample in a study of T cell responses to AZD1222 COVID-19 vaccine (dated by TCRdb to the early 2020s). Receptor amplification or capture employed the immunoSEQ multiplex PCR assay. TCRdb stores this immuneACCESS table with in-frame sequences only. Part of the clones is absent; in the studies checked, under half of the shortfall reflects unresolved V genes, and no reason is known for the rest. The sample yields tens of thousands of clones; over 85% were counted once. The top ten clonotypes cover around 2.8% of the sample. Sample time point, as interpreted from the label and publication: baseline before first vaccination. Sequenced here: peripheral blood, sampled on day 0 of AZD1222 vaccination. The receptors come from an adult in good health.

This chain joins TRBV30 and TRBJ2-7, with D hard to call. CDR1 GTSNPN and CDR2 SVGIG come from the germline V gene (reference sequence). Trimming cost V 4 bases and J 2 bases, with 12 bases left between them. This CDR3 spans 13 amino acids. The CDR3 here is CAWTSGGTYEQYF. The DNA for the CDR3 is TGTGCCTGGACATCCGGCGGAACCTACGAGCAGTACTTC. Using reference TRBV30 and TRBJ2-7 for the parts outside the CDR3, the full variable domain is SQTIHQWPATLVQPVGSPLSLECTVEGTSNPNLYWYRQAAGRGLQLLFYSVGIGQISSEVPQNLSASRPQDRQFILSSKKLLLSDSGFYLCAWTSGGTYEQYFGPGTRLTVT.

The chain joins TRBV3-1 (or the pseudogene TRBV3-2) to TRBJ1-4; 8 nucleotides match TRBD1. Germline CDR1 reads LGHDT; CDR2 reads YNNKEL (reference sequence). Trimming at V came to 1 base and at J to 8 bases, leaving 9 bases not matched to a gene. The length of the CDR3 is 16 residues. The CDR3 bases are TGTGCCAGCAGCCAAGGAGGGACAGGAGCCAGGGAAAAACTGTTTTTT. Amino acid sequence: CASSQGGTGAREKLFF.

This chain links TRBV6-6 with TRBJ1-3; D is possibly TRBD1 (6 bases). Per germline, CDR1 MNHNY and CDR2 SVGAGI (reference sequence). The CDR3 length is 16 residues. Trimming pared 8 bases from V and 0 bases from J, leaving 17 bases between. CDR3 amino acids: CASYRGDISSGNTIYF. For the CDR3, the DNA is TGTGCCAGCTACCGGGGGGACATTAGCTCTGGAAACACCATATATTTT.

The J gene is TRBJ1-2, the V gene TRBV4-2; no definite D call. The CDR3 is made up of 13 amino acids. Trimming took off 0 bases at V and 8 bases at J, with 10 bases between the two ends. CDR1 and CDR2 (germline): LGHNA, YNFKEQ. The CDR3 reads CASSQDWTAGYTF. The CDR3, as DNA: TGTGCCAGCAGCCAAGATTGGACTGCGGGCTACACCTTC.

The V gene is TRBV3-1 (or the pseudogene TRBV3-2), the J gene TRBJ2-2; D ambiguous. This CDR3 is 16 amino acids long. Trimming removed 0 bases from V and 8 bases from J, with 16 bases in between. In germline, CDR1 is LGHDT, CDR2 YNNKEL (reference sequence). The CDR3 nucleotides read TGTGCCAGCAGCCAAGATAATCCCGTCGCTACTGGGGAGCTGTTTTTT. Its translation is CASSQDNPVATGELFF.